This TCR beta chain was recorded in a study of radiation and T cells in renal cell carcinoma. Regarding the study as a whole: In blood, top tumor clones expanded by 2 weeks, shrinking by 4. Without pretreatment biopsies, baseline tumor clonotype presence was undetermined.

Turning to this clone: Its target is unknown.

Profiled with immunoSEQ multiplex PCR; TCRdb holds only in-frame clones, not every one. The sample carries around 86,000 clones, roughly 85% recorded once. Time point: blood 2 weeks post-SBRT. Treatment described: 15 Gy SBRT to primary tumor, nephrectomy 4 weeks later. CDR1 and CDR2 (germline): MDHEN, SYDVKM. This CDR3 region has 14 residues. V lost 5 bases and J lost 1, with 12 bases in between. The starting material was blood, obtained from a patient whose treatment included radiotherapy and nephrectomy. This sequence joins TRBV28 and TRBJ2-7, with D possibly being TRBD2 (6 bases). The source is a woman aged 50 to 60 with renal cell carcinoma. In nucleotides, the CDR3 is TGTGCCAGCAGTCCTAATAGCGGATCCTACGAGCAGTACTTC. Translation: CASSPNSGSYEQYF. The full variable domain, in which reference TRBV28 and TRBJ2-7 provide the parts outside the CDR3, is DVKVTQSSRYLVKRTGEKVFLECVQDMDHENMFWYRQDPGLGLRLIYFSYDVKMKEKGDIPEGYSVSREKKERFSLILESASTNQTSMYLCASSPNSGSYEQYFGPGTRLTVT.